The present T cell receptor (beta chain) was sequenced within a study of T cells after yellow fever vaccination. Study outcomes and limitations: Among primary-vaccination clones, most reappeared after the booster, at around 97% for CD4 and about 90% for CD8. Shared CD4/CD8 clonotypes were a small share, likely from convergent recombination. Abundant bulk-population clonotypes could contaminate the FACS-sorted repertoires.

This clonotype was found many times. Its antigen is unknown. MiXCR was run by TCRdb on the 5' RACE reads, yielding one entry per CDR3 protein. The table has 90,000 to 150,000 distinct CDR3 sequences, 7.2% seen once. Trimming cost V 3 bases and J 8 bases; bases outside gene matches: 8. The CDR3 has 15 amino acids. CDR1 is SGHRS and CDR2 is YFSETQ in the germline V gene. Sequencing was performed on CD4+ T cells sorted from PBMCs, taken about 49 days after the first yellow fever vaccination. The V and J genes are TRBV5-1 and TRBJ1-6; 7 positions agree with TRBD1. The receptor's source is a man aged 18 to 35 who received the YFV17D yellow fever vaccine. The CDR3 nucleotides read TGCGCCAGCAGCTCCAATCCTACAGGGGATTCACCCCTCCACTTT. Protein sequence: CASSSNPTGDSPLHF.